This TCR beta chain was recorded in a study of T cells in Graves' hyperthyroidism and ophthalmopathy. Overall study: Sampling of peripheral blood happened at initial diagnosis, prior to any treatment.

Germline CDR1 SQVTM, CDR2 ANQGSEA. Trimming cost V 4 bases and J 5 bases, with 11 bases left between them. This CDR3 spans 12 amino acids. The study, taken as a whole, reports: The blood repertoire included most of the expanded thyroid clonotypes above 0.001.

Amplified TCR beta CDR3 regions came from RNA transcripts. An initial round of RT-PCR targeting the TCR CDR3 relied on the HTBI primer set. MiXCR, run by TCRdb on the multiplex PCR reads, gives a single entry per CDR3 protein. Of 400,000 to 550,000 distinct CDR3 sequences listed, around a quarter are singletons. A remark on this clonotype: Its antigen is unknown.

Material: blood. This chain connects TRBV29-1 to TRBJ2-5; D is uncertain. The sequence was collected from a woman between 25 and 40 years old with Graves' ophthalmopathy. CDR3 loop: CSVGTFYETQYF. The CDR3 nucleotides read TGCAGCGTTGGGACCTTCTACGAGACCCAGTACTTC. Full variable domain (remainder filled in from reference TRBV29-1 and TRBJ2-5): SAVISQKPSRDICQRGTSLTIQCQVDSQVTMMFWYRQQPGQSLTLIATANQGSEATYESGFVIDKFPISRPNLTFSTLTVSNMSPEDSSIYLCSVGTFYETQYFGPGTRLLVL.